Given below is one T cell receptor beta chain in context. The antigen is undetermined. Trimming removed 3 bases from V and 4 bases from J, with 8 bases in between. The CDR3 has 13 amino acids. The sample belongs to a study of CD8 T cells in ankylosing spondylitis. The study's findings and limits: The clones that were linked to disease were reported to be significantly enriched in matched synovial fluid samples from ankylosing spondylitis patients. Made up of eight highly homologous variants, a TCR beta motif appeared characteristic of ankylosing spondylitis blood.

TCRdb re-called the 5' RACE reads through MiXCR, storing one row per CDR3 protein. This sample carries a few hundred thousand distinct CDR3 sequences, 18% of them seen once, and the ten largest clones take about a third. The sequenced material came from blood, either unsorted or a sorted T cell fraction (not recorded which). The clonotype was recovered from a male donor with ankylosing spondylitis or in good health (not recorded which). The chain combines TRBV12-3 or TRBV12-4 with TRBJ2-3, with D unresolved. CDR3 protein: CASSLESPDTQYF. The CDR3 DNA follows: TGTGCCAGCAGTTTGGAGAGCCCAGATACGCAGTATTTT.